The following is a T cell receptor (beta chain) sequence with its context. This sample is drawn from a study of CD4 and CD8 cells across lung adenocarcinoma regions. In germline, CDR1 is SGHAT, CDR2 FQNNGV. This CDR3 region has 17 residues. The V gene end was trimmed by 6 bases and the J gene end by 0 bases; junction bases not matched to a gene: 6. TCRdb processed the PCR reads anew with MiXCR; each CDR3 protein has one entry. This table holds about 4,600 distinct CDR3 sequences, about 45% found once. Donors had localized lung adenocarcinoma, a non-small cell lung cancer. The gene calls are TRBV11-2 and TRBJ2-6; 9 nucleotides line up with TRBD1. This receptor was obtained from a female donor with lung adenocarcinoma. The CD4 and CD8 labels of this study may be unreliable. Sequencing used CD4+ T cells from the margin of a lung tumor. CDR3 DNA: TGTGCCAGCAGACCGGGACAGGGCTACTCTGGGGCCAACGTCCTGACTTTC. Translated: CASRPGQGYSGANVLTF.